One and the same sample provided the 7 T cell receptor beta chains below, sequenced in a study of T cells in Graves' hyperthyroidism and ophthalmopathy. Amplified TCR beta CDR3 regions derived from RNA transcripts. The HTBI primer set was used in a first-round RT-PCR of the TCR CDR3. Each CDR3 protein gets one entry after TCRdb re-called the multiplex PCR reads with MiXCR. Of some 600,000 distinct CDR3 sequences detected, over 11% appear once; the ten largest clones hold 5.8%. Sequencing input: blood. Receptors were obtained from a woman aged 25 to 39 with Graves' hyperthyroidism that later progressed to Graves' ophthalmopathy.

On this clonotype: A much larger clone lies one base from this, so it may be a read error. The chain joins TRBV27 to TRBJ1-6, with D possibly matching TRBD1 (5 bases). Germline V gene sequence: CDR1 MNHEY, CDR2 SMNVEV (reference sequence). The CDR3 length is 15 residues. The CDR3 DNA sequence: TGTACCAGCAGTTTAGACAGAGAGTATAATTCACCCCTCCACTTT. It specifies CTSSLDREYNSPLHF.

This clonotype came up many times. The gene calls are TRBV19 and TRBJ1-2; TRBD1 matches at 9 bases. The V and J ends lost 5 bases and 9 bases, in that order; junction bases with no gene match: 10. The CDR3 length is 14 residues. Germline V gives CDR1 LNHDA, CDR2 SQIVND (reference sequence). The CDR3 region is CASSGGYRGLSYTF. The CDR3 coding sequence is TGTGCCAGTAGTGGTGGTTACAGGGGGCTGAGCTACACCTTC.

This clonotype was seen many times. This chain uses TRBV12-3 or TRBV12-4 with TRBJ2-7; 14 nucleotides align to TRBD2. With 3 bases clipped from V and 6 bases from J, the junction kept 13 bases outside the gene matches. This CDR3 region has 18 residues. In DNA form, the CDR3 reads TGTGCCAGCAGTTTGGATACGGGACTAGCGGGAGTGACAGGCGAGCAGTACTTC. It specifies CASSLDTGLAGVTGEQYF.

This clonotype was seen repeatedly, ten times or more. The chain uses TRBV29-1 and TRBJ2-4; the match to TRBD1 covers 7 bases. This CDR3 contains 15 residues. CDR1 SQVTM and CDR2 ANQGSEA come from the germline V gene. V lost 6 bases, J lost 0 bases, and 8 bases stayed unmatched. The CDR3 here is CSVLQGIGAKNIQYF. As DNA, the CDR3 is TGCAGCGTCTTACAGGGGATCGGAGCCAAAAACATTCAGTACTTC.

This clonotype has just a few counts. This rearrangement joins TRBV3-1 to TRBJ2-7; the match to TRBD2 covers 15 bases. CDR3 length equals 16 residues. The V gene's germline CDR1 is LGHDT and CDR2 YNNKEL (reference sequence). V dropped 4 bases and J dropped 6; count of bases not matched to a gene: 7. This CDR3 reads CASSPSGLAGGLEQYF. CDR3 bases: TGTGCCAGCAGCCCCTCTGGACTAGCGGGAGGGCTCGAGCAGTACTTC.

The table lists this clonotype with many counts. The V call is TRBV24-1, the J call TRBJ2-5; TRBD2 aligns across 7 bases. The ends lost 4 bases at V and 3 bases at J; junction bases unmatched: 7. Germline lookup yields CDR1 KGHDR and CDR2 SFDVKD. CDR3 length: 15 amino acids. CDR3 loop: CATSDKKGLEETQYF. CDR3 coding DNA: TGTGCCACCAGTGACAAAAAAGGACTAGAAGAGACCCAGTACTTC.

V gene TRBV7-9 combines with J gene TRBJ2-1, with D unclear. In germline, CDR1 is SEHNR, CDR2 FQNEAQ (reference sequence). The length of the CDR3 is 15 residues. Trimming stripped 5 bases from V and 5 bases from J, with 16 bases between. CDR3 residues: CASSARDGDNNEQFF. The CDR3 DNA follows: TGTGCCAGCAGCGCCCGTGACGGAGACAACAATGAGCAGTTCTTC.